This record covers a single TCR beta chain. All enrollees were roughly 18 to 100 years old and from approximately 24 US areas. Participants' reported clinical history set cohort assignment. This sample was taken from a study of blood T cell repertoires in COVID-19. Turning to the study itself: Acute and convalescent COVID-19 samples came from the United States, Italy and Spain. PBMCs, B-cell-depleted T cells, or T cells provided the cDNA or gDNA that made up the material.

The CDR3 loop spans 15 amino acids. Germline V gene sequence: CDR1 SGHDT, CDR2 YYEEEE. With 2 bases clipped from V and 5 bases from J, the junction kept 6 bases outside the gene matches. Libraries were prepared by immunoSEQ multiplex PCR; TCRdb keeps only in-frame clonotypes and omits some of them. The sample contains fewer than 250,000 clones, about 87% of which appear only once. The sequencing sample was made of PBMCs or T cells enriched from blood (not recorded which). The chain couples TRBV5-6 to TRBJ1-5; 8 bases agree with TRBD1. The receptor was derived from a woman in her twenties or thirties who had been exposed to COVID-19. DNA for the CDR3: TGTGCCAGCAGCTTAACAGGGGGACGGGATCAGCCCCAGCATTTT. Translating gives CASSLTGGRDQPQHF.